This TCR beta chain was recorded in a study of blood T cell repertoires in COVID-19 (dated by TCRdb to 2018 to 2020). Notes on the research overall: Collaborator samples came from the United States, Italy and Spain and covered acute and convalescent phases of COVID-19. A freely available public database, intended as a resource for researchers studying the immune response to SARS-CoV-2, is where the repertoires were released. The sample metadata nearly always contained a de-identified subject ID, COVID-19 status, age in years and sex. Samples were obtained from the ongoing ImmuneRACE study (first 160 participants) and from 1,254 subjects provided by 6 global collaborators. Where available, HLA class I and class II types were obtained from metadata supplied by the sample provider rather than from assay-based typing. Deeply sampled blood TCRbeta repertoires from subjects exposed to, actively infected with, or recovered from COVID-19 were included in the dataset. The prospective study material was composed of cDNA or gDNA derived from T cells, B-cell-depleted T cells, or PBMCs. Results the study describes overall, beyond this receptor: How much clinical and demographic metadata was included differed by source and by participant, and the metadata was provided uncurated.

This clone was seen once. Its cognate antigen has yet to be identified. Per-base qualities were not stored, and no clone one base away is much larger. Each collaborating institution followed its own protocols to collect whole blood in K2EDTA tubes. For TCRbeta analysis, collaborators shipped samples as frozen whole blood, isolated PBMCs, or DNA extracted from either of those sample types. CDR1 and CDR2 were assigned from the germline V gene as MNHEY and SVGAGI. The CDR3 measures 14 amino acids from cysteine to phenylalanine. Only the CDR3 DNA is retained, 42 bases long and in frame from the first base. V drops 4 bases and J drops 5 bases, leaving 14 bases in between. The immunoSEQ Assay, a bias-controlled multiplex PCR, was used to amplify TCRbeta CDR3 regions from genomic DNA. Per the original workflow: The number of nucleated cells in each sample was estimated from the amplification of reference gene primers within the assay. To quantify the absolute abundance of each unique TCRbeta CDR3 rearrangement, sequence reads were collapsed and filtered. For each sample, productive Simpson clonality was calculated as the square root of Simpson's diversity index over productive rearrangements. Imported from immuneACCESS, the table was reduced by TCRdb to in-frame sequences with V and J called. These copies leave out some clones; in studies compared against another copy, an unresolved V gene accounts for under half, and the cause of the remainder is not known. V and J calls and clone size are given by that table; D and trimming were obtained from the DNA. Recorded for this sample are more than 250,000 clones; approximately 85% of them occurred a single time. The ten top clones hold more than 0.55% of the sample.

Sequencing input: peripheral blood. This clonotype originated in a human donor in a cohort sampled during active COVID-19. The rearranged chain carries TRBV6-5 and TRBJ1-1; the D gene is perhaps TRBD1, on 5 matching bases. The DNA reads TGTGCCAGCAGTTCGACGATGGGGGGTACTGAAGCTTTCTTT. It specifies CASSSTMGGTEAFF.